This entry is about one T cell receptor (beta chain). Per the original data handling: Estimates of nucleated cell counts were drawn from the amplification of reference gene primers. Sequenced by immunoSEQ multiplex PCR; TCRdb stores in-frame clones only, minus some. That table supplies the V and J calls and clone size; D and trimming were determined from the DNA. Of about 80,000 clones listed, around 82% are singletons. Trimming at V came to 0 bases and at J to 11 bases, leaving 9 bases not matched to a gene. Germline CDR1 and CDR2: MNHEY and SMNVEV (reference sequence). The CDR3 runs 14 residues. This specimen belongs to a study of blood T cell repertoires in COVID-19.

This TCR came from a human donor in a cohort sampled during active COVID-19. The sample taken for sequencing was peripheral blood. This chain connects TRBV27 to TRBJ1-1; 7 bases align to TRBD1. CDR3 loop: CASSLSPQGRRAFF. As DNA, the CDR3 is TGTGCCAGCAGTTTATCCCCACAGGGGCGAAGGGCTTTCTTT.